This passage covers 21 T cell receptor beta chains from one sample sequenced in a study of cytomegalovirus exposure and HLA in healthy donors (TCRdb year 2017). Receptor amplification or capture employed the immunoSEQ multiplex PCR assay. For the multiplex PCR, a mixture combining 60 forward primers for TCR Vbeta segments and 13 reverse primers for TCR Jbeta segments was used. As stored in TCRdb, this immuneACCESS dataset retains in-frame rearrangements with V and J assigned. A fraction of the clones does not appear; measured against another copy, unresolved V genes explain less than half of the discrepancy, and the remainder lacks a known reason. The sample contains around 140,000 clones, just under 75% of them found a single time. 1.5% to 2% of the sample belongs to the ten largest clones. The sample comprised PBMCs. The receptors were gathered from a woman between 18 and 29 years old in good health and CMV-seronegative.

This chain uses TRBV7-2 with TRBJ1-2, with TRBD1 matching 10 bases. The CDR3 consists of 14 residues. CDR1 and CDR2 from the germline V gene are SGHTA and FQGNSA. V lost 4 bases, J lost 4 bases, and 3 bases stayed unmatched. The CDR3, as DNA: TGTGCCAGCAGCTGGGACAGGGGAAGCTATGGCTACACCTTC. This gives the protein CASSWDRGSYGYTF.

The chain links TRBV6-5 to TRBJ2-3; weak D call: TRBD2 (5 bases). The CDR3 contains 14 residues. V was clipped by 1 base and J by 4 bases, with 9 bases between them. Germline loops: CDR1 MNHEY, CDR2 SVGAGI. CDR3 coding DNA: TGTGCCAGCAGTTACTATCGGGGAGCAGATACGCAGTATTTT. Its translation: CASSYYRGADTQYF.

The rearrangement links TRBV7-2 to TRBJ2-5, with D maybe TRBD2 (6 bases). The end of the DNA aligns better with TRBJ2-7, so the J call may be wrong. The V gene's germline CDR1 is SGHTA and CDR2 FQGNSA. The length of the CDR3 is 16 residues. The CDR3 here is CASSRNSLALSYEQYF. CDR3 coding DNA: TGTGCCAGCAGCCGGAACAGCCTAGCGCTCTCCTACGAGCAGTACTTC.

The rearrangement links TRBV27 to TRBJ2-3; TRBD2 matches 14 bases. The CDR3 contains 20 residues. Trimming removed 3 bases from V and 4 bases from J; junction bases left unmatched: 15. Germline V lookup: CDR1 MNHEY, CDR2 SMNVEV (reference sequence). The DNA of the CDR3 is TGTGCCAGCAGTTTCGGGGTGTTCTCGACTAGCGGGAGGGCCTCAGATACGCAGTATTTT. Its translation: CASSFGVFSTSGRASDTQYF.

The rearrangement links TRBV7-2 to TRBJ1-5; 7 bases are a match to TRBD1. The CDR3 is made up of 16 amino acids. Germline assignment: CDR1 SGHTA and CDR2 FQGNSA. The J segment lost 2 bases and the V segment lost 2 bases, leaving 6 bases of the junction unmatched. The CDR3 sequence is CASSLFGQVGNQPQHF. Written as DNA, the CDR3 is TGTGCCAGCAGCTTATTCGGACAGGTGGGCAATCAGCCCCAGCATTTT. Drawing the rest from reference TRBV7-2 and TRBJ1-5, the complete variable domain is GAGVSQSPSNKVTEKGKDVELRCDPISGHTALYWYRQSLGQGLEFLIYFQGNSAPDKSGLPSDRFSAERTGGSVSTLTIQRTQQEDSAVYLCASSLFGQVGNQPQHFGDGTRLSIL.

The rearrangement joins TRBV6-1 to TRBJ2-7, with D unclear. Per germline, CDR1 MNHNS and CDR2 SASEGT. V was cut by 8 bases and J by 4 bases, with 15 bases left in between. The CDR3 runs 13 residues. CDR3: CASASAYSYEQYV. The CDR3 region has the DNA TGTGCCAGCGCCAGCGCCTATTCTTACGAGCAGTACGTC.

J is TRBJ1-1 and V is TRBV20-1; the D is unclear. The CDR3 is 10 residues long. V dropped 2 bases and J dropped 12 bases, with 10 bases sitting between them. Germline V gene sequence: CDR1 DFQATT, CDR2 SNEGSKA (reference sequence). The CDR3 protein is CSARTSETFF. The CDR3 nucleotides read TGCAGTGCTAGAACGTCAGAAACTTTCTTT.

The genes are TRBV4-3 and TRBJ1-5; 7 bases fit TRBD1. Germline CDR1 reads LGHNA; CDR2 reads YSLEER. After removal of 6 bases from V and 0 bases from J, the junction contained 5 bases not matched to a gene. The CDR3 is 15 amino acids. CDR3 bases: TGCGCCAGCAGGCGGGACAGATATAGCAATCAGCCCCAGCATTTT. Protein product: CASRRDRYSNQPQHF.

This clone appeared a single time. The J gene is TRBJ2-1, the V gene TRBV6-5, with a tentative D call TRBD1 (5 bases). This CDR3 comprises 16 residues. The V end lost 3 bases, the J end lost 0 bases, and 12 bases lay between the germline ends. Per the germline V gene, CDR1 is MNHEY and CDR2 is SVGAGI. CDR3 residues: CASSYQWTNSYNEQFF. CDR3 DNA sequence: TGTGCCAGCAGTTATCAATGGACAAACTCCTACAATGAGCAGTTCTTC.

CDR3 in amino acids: CAWGNTGGFADTIYF. The CDR3 region has the DNA TGTGCCTGGGGAAATACAGGGGGGTTTGCGGACACCATATATTTT. This chain uses TRBV30 with TRBJ1-3, with 8 nucleotides matching TRBD1. CDR1 is GTSNPN, CDR2 SVGIG, per germline (reference sequence). This CDR3 has 15 amino acids. J was trimmed by 8 bases and V by 5 bases; bases with no gene match: 14.

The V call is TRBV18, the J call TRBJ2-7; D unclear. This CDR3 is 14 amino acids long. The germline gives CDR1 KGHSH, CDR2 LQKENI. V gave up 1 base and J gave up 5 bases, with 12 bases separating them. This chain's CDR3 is CASSPLGRGDEQYF. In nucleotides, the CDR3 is TGTGCCAGCTCACCACTGGGTCGAGGCGACGAGCAGTACTTC.

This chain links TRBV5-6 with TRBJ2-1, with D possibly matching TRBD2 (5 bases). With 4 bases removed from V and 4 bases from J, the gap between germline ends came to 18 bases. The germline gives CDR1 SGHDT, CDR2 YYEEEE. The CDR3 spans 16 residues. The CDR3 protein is CASSRGKPFRYNEQFF. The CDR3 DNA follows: TGTGCCAGCAGCCGAGGGAAACCCTTTCGTTACAATGAGCAGTTCTTC. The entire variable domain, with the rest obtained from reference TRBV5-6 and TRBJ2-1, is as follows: DAGVTQSPTHLIKTRGQQVTLRCSPKSGHDTVSWYQQALGQGPQFIFQYYEEEERQRGNFPDRFSGHQFPNYSSELNVNALLLGDSALYLCASSRGKPFRYNEQFFGPGTRLTVL.

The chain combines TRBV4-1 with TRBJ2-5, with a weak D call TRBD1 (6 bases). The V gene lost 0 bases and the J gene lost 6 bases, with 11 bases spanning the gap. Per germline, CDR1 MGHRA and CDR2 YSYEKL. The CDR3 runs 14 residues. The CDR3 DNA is TGCGCCAGCAGCCAAGATTGGGGGCCGAAGACCCAGTACTTC. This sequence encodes CASSQDWGPKTQYF.

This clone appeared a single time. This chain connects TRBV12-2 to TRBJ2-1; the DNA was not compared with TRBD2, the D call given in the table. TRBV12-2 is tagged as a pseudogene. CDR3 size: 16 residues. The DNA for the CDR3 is TGTGCAAGTCGCCCCCCCCCACGGGAATCTTACAATGAGCAGTTCTTC. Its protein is CASRPPPRESYNEQFF.

CDR3 region: CASSQFKIQDRVIPYEQYF. In DNA form, the CDR3 reads TGCGCCAGCAGCCAATTTAAGATCCAGGACAGGGTAATCCCCTACGAGCAGTACTTC. The gene calls are TRBV4-1 and TRBJ2-7; TRBD1 matches at 8 bases. Losses at the gene ends were 2 bases for V and 2 bases for J; bases not matched to a gene: 17. Germline assignment: CDR1 MGHRA and CDR2 YSYEKL. This CDR3 has 19 amino acids.

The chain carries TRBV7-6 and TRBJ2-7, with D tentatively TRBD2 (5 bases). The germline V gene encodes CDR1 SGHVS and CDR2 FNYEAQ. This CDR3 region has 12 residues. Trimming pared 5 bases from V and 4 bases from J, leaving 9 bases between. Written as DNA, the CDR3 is TGTGCCAGCAGCCCCACTAGTTACGAGCAGTACTTC. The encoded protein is CASSPTSYEQYF.

The CDR3: CASSLTSGRINEQFF. The CDR3 DNA reads as TGCGCCAGCAGCCTCACTAGCGGGAGGATAAATGAGCAGTTCTTC. The chain carries TRBV5-1 and TRBJ2-1, with 12 bases aligning to TRBD2. The J segment lost 7 bases and the V segment lost 4 bases, leaving 6 bases of the junction unmatched. CDR1 and CDR2 from the germline V gene are SGHRS and YFSETQ. The CDR3 has 15 residues.

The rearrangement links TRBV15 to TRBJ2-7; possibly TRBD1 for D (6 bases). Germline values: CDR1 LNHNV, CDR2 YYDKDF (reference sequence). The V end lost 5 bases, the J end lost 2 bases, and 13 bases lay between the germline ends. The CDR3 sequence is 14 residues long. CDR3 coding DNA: TGTGCCACCAGCCAGGACAGAGAAACCTACGAGCAGTACTTC. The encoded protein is CATSQDRETYEQYF.

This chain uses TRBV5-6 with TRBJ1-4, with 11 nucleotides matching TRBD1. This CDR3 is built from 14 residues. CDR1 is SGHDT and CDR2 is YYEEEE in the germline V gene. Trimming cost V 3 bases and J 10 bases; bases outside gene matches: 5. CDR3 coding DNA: TGTGCCAGCAGCTCCGGGACAGGGGGAGGAAAACTGTTTTTT. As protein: CASSSGTGGGKLFF.

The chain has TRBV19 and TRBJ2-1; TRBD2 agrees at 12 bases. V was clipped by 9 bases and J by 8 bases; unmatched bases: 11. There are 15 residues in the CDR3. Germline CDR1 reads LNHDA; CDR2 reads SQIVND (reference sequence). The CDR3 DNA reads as TGTGCCAGCCTAGGACTAGCGGGAAACAGGGATGAGCAGTTCTTC. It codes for CASLGLAGNRDEQFF.

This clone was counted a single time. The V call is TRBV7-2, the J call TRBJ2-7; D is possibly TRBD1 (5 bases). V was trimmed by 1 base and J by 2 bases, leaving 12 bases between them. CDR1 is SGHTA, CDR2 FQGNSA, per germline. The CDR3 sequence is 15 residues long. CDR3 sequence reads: CASSLGTRWAYEQYF. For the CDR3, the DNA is TGTGCCAGCAGCTTAGGGACAAGGTGGGCCTACGAGCAGTACTTC.